Listed below are T cell receptor beta chains from one sample, sequenced in a study of shared clonotypes between healthy human individuals. The protocol was immunoSEQ multiplex PCR, while the TCRdb copy is restricted to in-frame clones and leaves out a portion. The sample shows more than 550,000 clones, around 77% of them seen only once. Material for sequencing was memory CD4+ T cells sorted from blood. These receptors all stem from a woman aged 30 to 39 in good health. The CDR3 runs from the conserved cysteine through the conserved F or W. The D gene is left open where the match is weak. Clone size appears in some rows only: once, few, many, or a class for an expanded clone.

v_call,j_call,d_call,clone_size,cdr3_aa,cdr3_nt
TRBV5-1,TRBJ2-2,TRBD2,NA,CASSLGLAGTNTGELFF,TGCGCCAGCAGCTTAGGACTAGCGGGCACGAACACCGGGGAGCTGTTTTTT
TRBV5-1,TRBJ2-3,TRBD1,NA,CASSLGQDHTQYF,TGCGCCAGCAGCTTAGGACAGGACCATACGCAGTATTTT
TRBV6-5,TRBJ1-1,NA,NA,CASSYGRGNTEAFF,TGTGCCAGCAGTTACGGGCGGGGAAACACTGAAGCTTTCTTT
TRBV6-5,TRBJ1-3,NA,NA,CASSYSNAGNTIYF,TGTGCCAGCAGTTACTCGAACGCTGGAAACACCATATATTTT
TRBV11-2,TRBJ2-7,TRBD2,NA,CASSLVSGPNWQYF,TGTGCCAGCAGCTTAGTTAGCGGGCCAAACTGGCAGTACTTC
TRBV6-6,TRBJ2-5,TRBD1,NA,CASRRDRGGETQYF,TGTGCCAGCCGGAGGGACAGGGGAGGAGAGACCCAGTACTTC
TRBV28,TRBJ1-3,TRBD1,NA,CASSPGTVPSGNTIYF,TGTGCCAGCAGCCCCGGGACAGTCCCTTCTGGAAACACCATATATTTT
TRBV5-1,TRBJ1-1,NA,NA,CASSVDLNTEAFF,TGCGCCAGCAGCGTGGACCTGAACACTGAAGCTTTCTTT
TRBV6-6,TRBJ2-2,NA,NA,CASSYKAPDTGELFF,TGTGCCAGCAGCTATAAAGCTCCCGACACCGGGGAGCTGTTTTTT
TRBV29-1,TRBJ2-7,NA,once,CSVPKGPYEQYF,TGCAGCGTACCGAAGGGTCCCTACGAGCAGTACTTC
TRBV19,TRBJ2-1,TRBD1,NA,CASSQDRGNEQFF,TGTGCCAGTAGTCAAGACAGGGGGAATGAGCAGTTCTTC
TRBV15,TRBJ2-5,TRBD2,NA,CATSRDFAGVTETQYF,TGTGCCACCAGCAGAGATTTCGCGGGGGTAACAGAGACCCAGTACTTC
TRBV11-2,TRBJ2-1,TRBD2,NA,CASSFPGLDEQFF,TGTGCCAGCAGCTTTCCGGGACTAGATGAGCAGTTCTTC
TRBV18,TRBJ1-5,NA,NA,CASSPSGLLHF,TGTGCCAGCTCACCCAGCGGTTTACTGCATTTT
TRBV5-1,TRBJ1-2,NA,few,CASSLVQAGYGYTF,TGCGCCAGCAGCTTGGTTCAGGCAGGGTATGGCTACACCTTC
TRBV30,TRBJ1-3,NA,NA,CAWSVPIRGSGNTIYF,TGTGCCTGGAGTGTACCTATAAGGGGGAGTGGAAACACCATATATTTT
TRBV18,TRBJ2-7,TRBD2,NA,CASSPPSGSTYEQYF,TGTGCCAGCTCACCGCCTAGCGGGAGCACCTACGAGCAGTACTTC
TRBV4-1,TRBJ1-3,TRBD1,NA,CASSPPGQTSHTIYF,TGCGCCAGCAGCCCTCCGGGACAGACCTCGCACACCATATATTTT
TRBV2,TRBJ2-7,NA,NA,CASSVEGPYEQYF,TGTGCCAGCAGTGTAGAGGGGCCCTACGAGCAGTACTTC
TRBV4-2,TRBJ2-1,TRBD2,NA,CASSPPSSGKKFF,TGTGCCAGCAGCCCTCCTAGCAGCGGGAAAAAGTTCTTC
TRBV28,TRBJ2-5,TRBD1,once,CASRKPGQGLETQYF,TGTGCCAGCAGAAAACCGGGACAGGGCTTAGAGACCCAGTACTTC
TRBV28,TRBJ2-3,TRBD2,NA,CASPPSGSTDTQYF,TGTGCCAGCCCTCCTAGCGGGAGTACAGATACGCAGTATTTT
TRBV9,TRBJ2-3,NA,NA,CASSVGPGLYSTDTQYF,TGTGCCAGCAGCGTAGGTCCGGGACTGTACAGCACAGATACGCAGTATTTT
TRBV28,TRBJ2-7,NA,once,CASRVSGGSSYEQYF,TGTGCCAGCAGGGTATCCGGAGGCAGCTCCTACGAGCAGTACTTC
TRBV5-4,TRBJ2-5,NA,NA,CASSASLTHYREQYF,TGTGCCAGCAGCGCGTCATTGACCCACTACCGGGAGCAGTACTTC
TRBV2,TRBJ2-2,NA,many,CASSAQGVLNTGELFF,TGTGCCAGCAGCGCCCAAGGGGTCCTGAACACCGGGGAGCTGTTTTTT
TRBV6-1,TRBJ1-3,NA,few,CASSELARAVTPRRNTIYF,TGTGCCAGCAGTGAATTAGCCAGGGCTGTGACTCCCCGCCGAAACACCATATATTTT